This entry lists 22 T cell receptor beta chains sequenced from one sample in a study of T cell responses to AZD1222 COVID-19 vaccine (dated by TCRdb to the early 2020s). The time point label here, explained by the study, means: baseline before first vaccination. Library preparation used the immunoSEQ multiplex PCR assay. TCRdb mirrors the immuneACCESS table, restricted to in-frame sequences. Some clones are absent from its copies; in checked studies, under half trace to an unresolved V gene, and the reason for the others is unknown. The sample table shows approximately 110,000 clones, and around 90% are seen once. More than 4% of the sample is in the top ten clones. Sequencing was performed on peripheral blood, taken on day 0 of AZD1222 vaccination. The origin of the receptors is an adult in good health.

The chain employs TRBV5-1 and TRBJ2-7, with 7 bases lining up with TRBD1. J gave up 5 bases and V 5 bases, and 7 bases lay outside the gene matches. The CDR3 has 13 residues. In germline, CDR1 is SGHRS, CDR2 YFSETQ. CDR3 protein: CASRPSTGDEQYF. The DNA of the CDR3 is TGCGCCAGCAGACCAAGTACAGGGGACGAGCAGTACTTC.

The chain carries TRBV7-8 and TRBJ1-2; maybe TRBD1 (5 bases). CDR3 size: 11 residues. V was pared by 5 bases and J by 7 bases, with 8 bases between. Per germline, CDR1 SGHVS and CDR2 FQNEAQ. The CDR3 is CASSEGFGYTF. CDR3 DNA sequence: TGTGCCAGCAGCGAGGGGTTTGGCTACACCTTC.

The J gene is TRBJ2-1, the V gene TRBV21-1; TRBD1 was called by the table and not checked on the DNA. TRBV21-1 is marked as a pseudogene. This CDR3 comprises 13 residues. The CDR3 protein is CASSKGSGTEQFF. The CDR3 coding sequence is TGTGCCAGCAGCAAAGGCAGTGGGACAGAGCAGTTCTTC.

V is TRBV10-1 and J is TRBJ1-1; 8 nucleotides match TRBD1. V trimming: 5 bases; J trimming: 4 bases; junction bases outside the gene matches: 6. Germline V lookup: CDR1 WNHNN, CDR2 SYGVQD (reference sequence). This CDR3 contains 14 residues. As DNA, the CDR3 is TGCGCCAGCAGTCATAACAGGGGGGGCACTGAAGCTTTCTTT. This gives the protein CASSHNRGGTEAFF.

The gene calls are TRBV7-2 and TRBJ2-7; D may be TRBD1 (6 bases). CDR1 is SGHTA, CDR2 FQGNSA, per germline. Trimming took off 2 bases at V and 5 bases at J, with 13 bases between the two ends. This CDR3 comprises 14 residues. Here the CDR3 DNA reads TGTGCCAGCAGCTTAACAGGGTTTAGGAACGAGCAGTACTTC. It codes for CASSLTGFRNEQYF.

This clone was detected once. The chain is built from TRBV3-1 (or the pseudogene TRBV3-2) and TRBJ2-1, with TRBD2 identical over 11 bases. In germline, CDR1 is LGHDT, CDR2 YNNKEL (reference sequence). This CDR3 is built from 16 residues. After removal of 4 bases from V and 8 bases from J, the junction contained 10 bases not matched to a gene. The CDR3 DNA is TGTGCCAGCAGCCCCTTAGCGGGGGGGCGGGAGGATGAGCAGTTCTTC. Amino acid sequence: CASSPLAGGREDEQFF.

The genes are TRBV28 and TRBJ2-1; 9 nucleotides align to TRBD2. Germline trimming cut 6 bases from V and 4 bases from J; bases unmatched to any gene: 4. The V gene's germline CDR1 is MDHEN and CDR2 SYDVKM. The CDR3 extends over 14 amino acids. The CDR3 region has the DNA TGTGCCAGCAGACCTAGCGGGGAATACAATGAGCAGTTCTTC. Amino acid sequence: CASRPSGEYNEQFF.

The rearrangement joins TRBV5-4 to TRBJ2-1, with TRBD2 matching 8 bases. The V gene end was trimmed by 5 bases and the J gene end by 6 bases; junction bases not matched to a gene: 13. Germline V gene sequence: CDR1 SGHNT, CDR2 YYREEE (reference sequence). The CDR3 contains 16 residues. CDR3 bases: TGTGCCAGCAGTGACACCGGGACTAGGTCTGGCAATGAGCAGTTCTTC. It translates to CASSDTGTRSGNEQFF.

The chain joins TRBV30 to TRBJ2-3; no definite D call. Germline CDR1 reads GTSNPN; CDR2 reads SVGIG (reference sequence). Trimming cost V 2 bases and J 5 bases, with 8 bases left between them. The CDR3 totals 12 residues. Here the CDR3 DNA reads TGTGCCTGGAGTAGCACCGGAGATACGCAGTATTTT. It encodes CAWSSTGDTQYF.

The V and J genes are TRBV9 and TRBJ1-2; no reliable D call. Germline lookup yields CDR1 SGDLS and CDR2 YYNGEE. The V end was cut by 4 bases, the J end by 5 bases, with 24 bases between. The CDR3 totals 17 residues. CDR3 protein: CASSITRDTPTPYGYTF. The CDR3 nucleotides are TGTGCCAGCAGCATTACGAGAGACACACCTACCCCTTATGGCTACACCTTC.

CDR3 in amino acids: CATSRGLAGVFRVTDTQYF. For the CDR3, the DNA is TGTGCCACCAGCAGAGGACTAGCGGGGGTTTTTCGTGTGACAGATACGCAGTATTTT. V usage is TRBV15 and J usage is TRBJ2-3, with TRBD2 matching 12 bases. The V gene end was trimmed by 1 base and the J gene end by 3 bases; junction bases not matched to a gene: 11. Looked up from germline, CDR1 is LNHNV and CDR2 is YYDKDF (reference sequence). The CDR3 contains 19 residues. The full variable domain, completed using reference TRBV15 and TRBJ2-3, is DAMVIQNPRYQVTQFGKPVTLSCSQTLNHNVMYWYQQKSSQAPKLLFHYYDKDFNNEADTPDNFQSRRPNTSFCFLDIRSPGLGDTAMYLCATSRGLAGVFRVTDTQYFGPGTRLTVL.

V and J are TRBV6-1 and TRBJ2-7; 8 bases agree with TRBD1. The germline gives CDR1 MNHNS, CDR2 SASEGT. The CDR3 runs 16 residues. V dropped 4 bases and J dropped 0; count of bases not matched to a gene: 8. The DNA of the CDR3 is TGTGCCAGCAGTGCCGTTAGACAGGGGAGCTCCTACGAGCAGTACTTC. Amino acid sequence: CASSAVRQGSSYEQYF.

The J gene is TRBJ1-2, the V gene TRBV7-9; the D is unclear. The germline V gene has CDR1 SEHNR and CDR2 FQNEAQ (reference sequence). The CDR3 totals 15 residues. The V end lost 1 base, the J end lost 0 bases, and 9 bases lay between the germline ends. The CDR3 nucleotides are TGTGCCAGCAGCTTAGTTGGTCGGTCTAACTATGGCTACACCTTC. Translation: CASSLVGRSNYGYTF. The variable domain in full, completed from reference TRBV7-9 and TRBJ1-2, reads DTGVSQNPRHKITKRGQNVTFRCDPISEHNRLYWYRQTLGQGPEFLTYFQNEAQLEKSRLLSDRFSAERPKGSFSTLEIQRTEQGDSAMYLCASSLVGRSNYGYTFGSGTRLTVV.

This sequence joins TRBV29-1 and TRBJ2-7; 9 bases map to TRBD1. The CDR3 is made up of 15 amino acids. Germline CDR1 reads SQVTM; CDR2 reads ANQGSEA. With 4 bases clipped from V and 9 bases from J, the junction kept 16 bases outside the gene matches. The CDR3 DNA is TGCAGCGTTGTGGGGGGGACAGGGCTAGGTAGTGGGCAGTACTTC. It yields the protein CSVVGGTGLGSGQYF.

This clone was observed a handful of times. The chain links TRBV19 to TRBJ2-7; D perhaps matches TRBD1 (6 bases). The CDR3 has 15 amino acids. Germline values: CDR1 LNHDA, CDR2 SQIVND (reference sequence). Trimming removed 0 bases at V and 3 bases at J, with 12 bases between. The CDR3 here is CASSIDLGHLYEQYF. The CDR3 DNA is TGTGCCAGTAGTATAGATTTGGGACATCTCTACGAGCAGTACTTC.

The rearrangement uses TRBV28 and TRBJ2-3; tentatively, D is TRBD1 (6 bases). The CDR3 has 12 residues. Looked up from germline, CDR1 is MDHEN and CDR2 is SYDVKM. Trimming left V 4 bases short and J 5 bases short, with 7 bases between. The CDR3 nucleotides are TGTGCCAGCAGTTCAGGGGAAGATACGCAGTATTTT. It codes for CASSSGEDTQYF.

The gene calls are TRBV19 and TRBJ2-2; TRBD2 is a possible D gene (5 bases). Trimming pared 9 bases from V and 7 bases from J, leaving 6 bases between. The germline V gene encodes CDR1 LNHDA and CDR2 SQIVND (reference sequence). CDR3 size: 10 residues. CDR3 DNA: TGTGCCAGCCGGGGCGGGGAGCTGTTTTTT. This translates into CASRGGELFF.

The V call is TRBV2, the J call TRBJ1-2; 8 bases are shared with TRBD1. From germline, CDR1 is SNHLY and CDR2 FYNNEI. With 7 bases clipped from V and 5 bases from J, the junction kept 15 bases outside the gene matches. The CDR3 runs to 16 residues. The DNA for the CDR3 is TGTGCCAGCACCGAATGGGCCAGGGGGCAAGGATATGGCTACACCTTC. Translation: CASTEWARGQGYGYTF.

This clone was seen once. The CDR3 protein is CATRDRGYRDYGYTF. The CDR3 nucleotides are TGTGCCACCAGGGACAGGGGATATCGAGACTATGGCTACACCTTC. The rearrangement links TRBV10-3 to TRBJ1-2, with 10 bases matching TRBD1. The CDR3 covers 15 residues. Germline V gene data show CDR1 as ENHRY and CDR2 as SYGVKD. V trimming: 10 bases; J trimming: 3 bases; junction bases outside the gene matches: 11.

The CDR3 bases are TGCGCCAGCAGCTTGGTGGGGGGACCGGGACAGATCTACGAGCAGTACTTC. Encoded protein: CASSLVGGPGQIYEQYF. V is TRBV5-1 and J is TRBJ2-7; D possibly corresponds to TRBD1 (7 bases). The V end was cut by 0 bases, the J end by 3 bases, with 19 bases between. Germline V gene lookup returns CDR1 SGHRS and CDR2 YFSETQ. This CDR3 contains 17 residues.

V and J are TRBV7-9 and TRBJ2-7; unclear D gene. CDR3 length equals 14 residues. Germline lookup yields CDR1 SEHNR and CDR2 FQNEAQ (reference sequence). Trimming removed 5 bases at V and 1 base at J, with 12 bases between. The CDR3 is CASSPLYGSYEQYF. For the CDR3, the DNA is TGTGCCAGCAGCCCCCTCTATGGATCCTACGAGCAGTACTTC. Filled out from reference TRBV7-9 and TRBJ2-7, the complete variable domain reads DTGVSQNPRHKITKRGQNVTFRCDPISEHNRLYWYRQTLGQGPEFLTYFQNEAQLEKSRLLSDRFSAERPKGSFSTLEIQRTEQGDSAMYLCASSPLYGSYEQYFGPGTRLTVT.

The chain carries TRBV7-3 and TRBJ1-5, with TRBD1 matching over 8 bases. Trimming took 7 bases from V and 2 from J; bases not matched to a gene: 16. This CDR3 spans 18 amino acids. Germline V gene lookup returns CDR1 SGHTA and CDR2 FQGTGA. For the CDR3, the DNA is TGTGCCAGCAACGCAGGGGGCGACTCCCCCTTGGGCAATCAGCCCCAGCATTTT. Translating it yields CASNAGGDSPLGNQPQHF.